The 7 T cell receptor beta chains given below trace back to one sample, sequenced in a study of regulatory T cells in long-lasting Graves disease. To make TCR beta libraries, researchers used iRepertoire HTBI primers and Arm-PCR of CDR3 regions. TCRdb independently ran MiXCR on the multiplex PCR reads; one entry per CDR3 protein. Of 510,000 or so distinct CDR3 sequences in the sample, around 12% are singletons; the top ten hold almost 9%. Sample time point: newly diagnosed GD, antithyroid drugs for less than 3 months. Generation of the TCR library employed RNA extracted from PBMCs. This same sample was also taken into another study, of T cells in Graves' hyperthyroidism and ophthalmopathy.

Sequenced material: peripheral blood mononuclear cells (PBMCs), taken at new diagnosis, from a patient treated with antithyroid drugs. The source is a woman in her thirties with Graves disease.

The chain has TRBV30 and TRBJ2-2; no firm D call. V dropped 3 bases and J dropped 4 bases, with 15 bases sitting between them. The CDR3 spans 15 residues. Germline lookup yields CDR1 GTSNPN and CDR2 SVGIG (reference sequence). CDR3 nucleotide sequence: TGTGCCTGGAGGGTTGGCGTGGCACTCACCGGGGAGCTGTTTTTT. This gives the protein CAWRVGVALTGELFF.

This clonotype was observed at least ten times. This chain links TRBV2 with TRBJ2-2; D uncertain. The V end was cut by 3 bases, the J end by 2 bases, with 7 bases between. This CDR3 has 14 amino acids. CDR1 and CDR2 from the germline V gene are SNHLY and FYNNEI. This chain's CDR3 is CASSDWRNTGELFF. Written as DNA, the CDR3 is TGTGCCAGCAGTGACTGGCGTAACACCGGGGAGCTGTTTTTT.

V and J are TRBV28 and TRBJ2-7, with 8 nucleotides matching TRBD1. Germline V gene lookup returns CDR1 MDHEN and CDR2 SYDVKM. The CDR3 is 17 amino acids. V lost 0 bases to trimming and J lost 5 bases; unmatched junction nucleotides: 12. The CDR3 sequence: CASSLWPLDRGVDEQYF. The CDR3 DNA is TGTGCCAGCAGTTTATGGCCCTTAGACAGGGGTGTCGACGAGCAGTACTTC. Supplemented by reference TRBV28 and TRBJ2-7, the full variable domain reads DVKVTQSSRYLVKRTGEKVFLECVQDMDHENMFWYRQDPGLGLRLIYFSYDVKMKEKGDIPEGYSVSREKKERFSLILESASTNQTSMYLCASSLWPLDRGVDEQYFGPGTRLTVT.

This clonotype was seen ten or more times. In nucleotides, the CDR3 is TGTGCCAGCAGTTACGACAGGGCCGGTACTGAAGCTTTCTTT. Encoded protein: CASSYDRAGTEAFF. The rearrangement links TRBV6-2 or TRBV6-3 to TRBJ1-1, with TRBD1 matching 7 bases. Germline V gives CDR1 MNHEY, CDR2 SVGEGT. Trimming cost V 2 bases and J 5 bases; bases outside gene matches: 5. The CDR3 extends over 14 amino acids.

This rearrangement joins TRBV10-2 to TRBJ1-5; 7 bases map to TRBD1. Germline CDR1 is WSHSY and CDR2 is SAAADI. Trimming at V came to 6 bases and at J to 2 bases, leaving 4 bases not matched to a gene. The CDR3 has 14 amino acids. DNA of the CDR3: TGCGCCAGCAGGACCGGGACAGGCAATCAGCCCCAGCATTTT. Translated, it gives CASRTGTGNQPQHF.

This clonotype was found many times. The chain links TRBV6-1 to TRBJ2-1; D unclear. Germline lookup yields CDR1 MNHNS and CDR2 SASEGT. The ends were cut back, 6 bases at V and 8 bases at J, with 8 bases in the middle. The CDR3 is made up of 11 amino acids. CDR3 loop: CASRLVDEQFF. The DNA of the CDR3 is TGTGCCAGCAGGCTGGTCGATGAGCAGTTCTTC.

This clonotype was recorded many times. The genes are TRBV9 and TRBJ2-5, with D possibly TRBD1 on 5 matching bases. V lost 0 bases to trimming and J lost 4 bases, with 10 bases between them. The germline V gene has CDR1 SGDLS and CDR2 YYNGEE. This CDR3 comprises 14 residues. This chain's CDR3 is CASSVAWGRETQYF. For the CDR3, the DNA is TGTGCCAGCAGCGTAGCCTGGGGCCGAGAGACCCAGTACTTC. Full variable domain (remainder filled in from reference TRBV9 and TRBJ2-5): DSGVTQTPKHLITATGQRVTLRCSPRSGDLSVYWYQQSLDQGLQFLIQYYNGEERAKGNILERFSAQQFPDLHSELNLSSLELGDSALYFCASSVAWGRETQYFGPGTRLLVL.